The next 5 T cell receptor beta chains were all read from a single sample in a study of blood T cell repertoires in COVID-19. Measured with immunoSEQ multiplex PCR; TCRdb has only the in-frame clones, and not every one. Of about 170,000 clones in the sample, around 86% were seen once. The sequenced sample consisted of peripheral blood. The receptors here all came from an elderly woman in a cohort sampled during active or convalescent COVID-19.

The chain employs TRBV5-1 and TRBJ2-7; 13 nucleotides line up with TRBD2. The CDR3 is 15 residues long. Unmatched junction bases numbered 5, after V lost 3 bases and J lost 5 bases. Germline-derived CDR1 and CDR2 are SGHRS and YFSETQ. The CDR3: CASSSGLAGVDEQYV. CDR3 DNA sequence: TGCGCCAGCAGCTCAGGACTAGCGGGGGTCGACGAGCAGTACGTC.

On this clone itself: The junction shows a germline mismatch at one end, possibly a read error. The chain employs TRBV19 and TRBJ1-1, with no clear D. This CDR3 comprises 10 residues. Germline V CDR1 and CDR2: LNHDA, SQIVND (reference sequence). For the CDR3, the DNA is TGTGCCAGTAGGAACATTGAAGCTTTCTTT. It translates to CASRNIEAFF.

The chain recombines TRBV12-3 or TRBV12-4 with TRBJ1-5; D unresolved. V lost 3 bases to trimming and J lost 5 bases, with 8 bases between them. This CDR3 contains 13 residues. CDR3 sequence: CASSLTRDQPQHF. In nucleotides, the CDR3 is TGTGCCAGCAGTTTGACTCGGGATCAGCCCCAGCATTTT.

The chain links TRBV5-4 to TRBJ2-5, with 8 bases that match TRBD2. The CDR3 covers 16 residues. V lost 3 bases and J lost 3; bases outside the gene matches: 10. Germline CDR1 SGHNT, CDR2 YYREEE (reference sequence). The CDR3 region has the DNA TGTGCCAGCAGCTATAAACCGCGGGGGGCCGAAGAGACCCAGTACTTC. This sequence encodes CASSYKPRGAEETQYF.

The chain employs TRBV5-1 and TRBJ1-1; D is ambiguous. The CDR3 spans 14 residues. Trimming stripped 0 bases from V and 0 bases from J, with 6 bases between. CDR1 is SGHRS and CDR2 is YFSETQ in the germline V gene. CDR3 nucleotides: TGCGCCAGCAGCTTGGCCAGTCTGAACACTGAAGCTTTCTTT. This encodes CASSLASLNTEAFF.